The subject of this entry is one T cell receptor (beta chain). The germline V and J ends were trimmed by 2 bases and 6 bases, with 14 bases remaining between them. CDR1 MNHEY and CDR2 SMNVEV come from the germline V gene (reference sequence). The CDR3 totals 15 residues. TCRdb keeps only in-frame clones here, not all; method: immunoSEQ multiplex PCR. The table records roughly 14,000 clones, 70% to 90% of them present only once. The data were taken from a study of immune evolution from preneoplasia to lung adenocarcinoma. This TCR was sampled from a person aged 70 to 79 with lung adenocarcinoma. The sample was FFPE minimally invasive lung adenocarcinoma tissue. The J gene is TRBJ1-5, the V gene TRBV27; maybe TRBD1 (6 bases). CDR3 region: CASSLRGGPSQPQHF. The CDR3 nucleotides are TGTGCCAGCAGTTTAAGAGGGGGGCCGTCTCAGCCCCAGCATTTT.